This entry describes one T cell receptor (beta chain). This clonotype showed up many times. The specificity of this receptor is unknown. No base quality information exists; no much larger clone differs at one position. V is pared back by 5 bases and J by 4 bases, with 17 bases lying between the germline termini. CDR1 is given as MNHEY and CDR2 as SVGEGT, both from the germline V gene. The CDR3 goes from the cysteine to the phenylalanine over 16 residues. Kept here is only the CDR3 DNA, which spans 48 bases and is read in frame from base 1. Donors were roughly 40 systemically healthy Caucasian individuals from Russia aged roughly 6 to 95 years. Each donor gave approximately 9.3 milliliters of peripheral blood, collected into EDTA-treated Vacutainer tubes. PBMCs were isolated by Ficoll-Paque density-gradient centrifugation, with at least 6.5 million obtained per sample. Total RNA, at least 6 micrograms per sample, was extracted from PBMCs with Trizol reagent. For every donor, flow cytometry on a PBMC aliquot measured the percentage of naive CD45RAhigh/CD27high T cells.

The data stem from a study of blood T cells in healthy people across ages (dated by TCRdb to 2015 to 2017). Background on the whole study: In model experiments, roughly one uniquely barcoded TCR beta cDNA molecule per two T cells was captured by template switching. For two donors (one aged 18 to 29 and one aged 80 or older), the study analyzed two additional independent replicas of 1 million unique cDNA reads from the same blood draw. The donors were split into four age groups: young (average roughly 15 years), middle-aged (around 40), aged (approximately 60) and long-lived (about 74). Using deep sequencing normalized with unique cDNA molecular identifiers, the study measured how TCR beta repertoire diversity changes with age. To avoid experimental bias, donors of different ages were spread randomly across the sequencing lanes. The full study reports these points: Because profiling used bulk unsorted PBMCs, naive and antigen-experienced compartments could not be compared conclusively. As age increased, observed TCR beta diversity per million T cells dropped in a roughly linear way, and a significant reduction was already evident by age around 41. Observed TCR beta diversity correlated strongly with the percentage of naive T cells measured by flow cytometry. Because the CMV infection status of the donors was unknown, age-related changes in expanded clonotypes may potentially have been confounded. Total diversity estimates from one million sequenced T cells were considered lower bounds and underestimates. Compared with the aged group, the long-lived group had more naive CD4+ T cells, fewer expanded clones and increased TCR diversity, a pattern suggesting age selection.

The library came from 5' RACE. The listed sequencing device is Illumina HiSeq 2500. A second roughly 6 to 11 cycle PCR used a sample-barcoded 5' primer and a J-beta primer mix. Each TCR beta cDNA molecule received a unique molecular identifier from a template-switch 5' adaptor carrying 12 random nucleotides. Each sample yielded at least 3 million CDR3-containing paired-end reads. The Mint cDNA synthesis kit, primed by a TRBC-specific oligonucleotide, was used to synthesize first-strand cDNA from all RNA. All cDNA was treated with uracil-DNA glycosylase and then went through a first 18-cycle PCR with the universal primers M1SS and BC2_uni_R. On the study's bioinformatics: For normalization, 1 million high-quality reads were randomly selected from each sample, with every read carrying a distinct molecular identifier. Instead of being binned into consensus sequences, reads with shared molecular identifiers were discarded. MiTCR, with a Q25 quality threshold and the strictest error-elimination algorithm, was used for CDR3 identification, clonotype clustering and error correction. Lower-bound total TCR beta diversity was estimated with a nonparametric unseen species model using Euler transformation. TCRdb reprocessing: public reads trimmed at Q25 with fastp, clones called with MiXCR, in-frame beta chains kept. CDR3 protein duplicates are merged, each entry listing the most common genes and DNA. The V and J calls were not made by the authors but by TCRdb's processing. The sample table holds about a million distinct CDR3 sequences, of which more than 30% were seen once. The ten largest make up 13% of the sample.

The chain employs TRBV6-2 or TRBV6-3 and TRBJ1-4; 5 matching bases give a weak D call of TRBD1. This clonotype originated in a young man in good health. The sequenced material came from blood. The sequenced DNA is TGTGCCAGCAGTCCTCGAGGGGAATACAGTAATGAAAAACTGTTTTTT. It codes for CASSPRGEYSNEKLFF.